The text below deals with one TCR beta chain. Its antigen remains unidentified. Per germline, CDR1 LNHDA and CDR2 SQIVND (reference sequence). The CDR3 totals 14 residues. V gave up 6 bases and J gave up 6 bases, with 14 bases separating them. This entry is derived from a study of T cell repertoires in aging, cancer and after chemotherapy. About the research overall: Chronic lymphocytic leukemia patients on fludarabine- or bendamustine-based regimens gave paired samples before and after chemotherapy. The study's findings and limits: Thymic emigration or peripheral T cell expansion may be impaired by lymphoid organ infiltration in hematological cancer. Across the chemotherapy interval, each cancer cohort showed higher median generation probability, suggesting thymic rebound. Healthy donors lost TCR diversity with age mainly through richness, cancer patients through richness and evenness.

TCR beta rearrangements were amplified from peripheral blood genomic DNA. TRB rearrangements spanning V, D and J were amplified using mixed TRB-A/B primers. Each CDR3 protein gets one entry after TCRdb re-called the multiplex PCR reads with MiXCR. Among some 2,500 distinct CDR3 sequences listed, about half were seen once. The V and J genes are TRBV19 and TRBJ1-4; possibly TRBD1 for D (5 bases). Sequenced sample: blood. The TCR sequence derives from a human donor with a blood cancer. CDR3 sequence: CASSIQGRYEKLFF. The DNA for the CDR3 is TGTGCCAGTAGCATCCAGGGACGATATGAAAAACTGTTTTTT.